Listed below are T cell receptor beta chains from one sample, sequenced in a study of blood T cells in healthy people across ages. Via MiXCR, TCRdb re-called the 5' RACE reads, giving one row per CDR3 protein. This table has under 2,000,000 distinct CDR3 sequences, around 48% appearing once. The sequenced material came from blood. These receptor sequences come from a woman in her 40s in good health. The conserved cysteine and the conserved F or W are not part of the CDR3 here. A D gene is named only where the DNA matches it firmly.

V gene: TRBV18
D gene: .
J gene: TRBJ2-1
CDR3 protein: ASSPETDYLNRQF

V gene: TRBV3-1
D gene: .
J gene: TRBJ2-5
CDR3 protein: ASSQNPWETQY

V gene: TRBV12-3/TRBV12-4
D gene: TRBD1
J gene: TRBJ1-2
CDR3 protein: ASSLRTGKNGYT

V gene: TRBV7-9
D gene: TRBD1
J gene: TRBJ1-5
CDR3 protein: ASSPGQGADQPQH

V gene: TRBV6-2/TRBV6-3
D gene: TRBD1
J gene: TRBJ2-5
CDR3 protein: ASSFLPQGDEQY

V gene: TRBV6-1
D gene: TRBD1
J gene: TRBJ2-1
CDR3 protein: ASREWTGKNEQF

V gene: TRBV12-3/TRBV12-4
D gene: .
J gene: TRBJ1-1
CDR3 protein: ASSASRGSEAF

V gene: TRBV11-3
D gene: TRBD2
J gene: TRBJ2-5
CDR3 protein: ASSSAGEQETQY

V gene: TRBV20-1
D gene: TRBD1
J gene: TRBJ2-7
CDR3 protein: SASMQGALDEQY

V gene: TRBV10-3
D gene: TRBD2
J gene: TRBJ2-1
CDR3 protein: AISESGGGISEQF

V gene: TRBV6-6
D gene: .
J gene: TRBJ2-5
CDR3 protein: ASSKRGKEETQY

V gene: TRBV5-1
D gene: .
J gene: TRBJ2-5
CDR3 protein: ASSRTGPSQETQY

V gene: TRBV20-1
D gene: TRBD2
J gene: TRBJ2-1
CDR3 protein: SASGAASGVGEQF

V gene: TRBV4-1
D gene: .
J gene: .
CDR3 protein: ASSLAPILTPGETQY

V gene: TRBV6-2/TRBV6-3
D gene: .
J gene: TRBJ1-1
CDR3 protein: ASSPTTGANTEAF

V gene: TRBV6-5
D gene: .
J gene: TRBJ2-7
CDR3 protein: ASSSPGKRSSYEQY

V gene: TRBV12-5
D gene: TRBD1
J gene: TRBJ2-3
CDR3 protein: ASGLGTGGWTDTQY

V gene: TRBV15
D gene: .
J gene: TRBJ2-3
CDR3 protein: ATSRDGSTDTQY

V gene: TRBV20-1
D gene: TRBD2
J gene: TRBJ2-7
CDR3 protein: SATGTTTYEQY

V gene: TRBV6-1
D gene: .
J gene: TRBJ1-4
CDR3 protein: ASSETPGTVNEKLF

V gene: TRBV6-2/TRBV6-3
D gene: .
J gene: TRBJ2-4
CDR3 protein: ASSHSTGAKNIQY

V gene: TRBV12-3/TRBV12-4
D gene: .
J gene: TRBJ1-4
CDR3 protein: ASSLVEEKLF

V gene: TRBV2
D gene: .
J gene: TRBJ2-5
CDR3 protein: ASEGAPQETQY

V gene: TRBV6-5
D gene: .
J gene: TRBJ2-3
CDR3 protein: ASSYSKTDTQY